These 29 T cell receptor beta chains originate from one sample sequenced in a study of blood T cell repertoires in COVID-19. Method: immunoSEQ multiplex PCR; TCRdb's copy keeps in-frame clones and lacks some. This table has 430,000 or so clones, approximately 90% appearing once. Input material: PBMCs or T cells enriched from blood (not recorded which). All receptors come from a woman aged 40 to 50 who had recovered from COVID-19.

The chain employs TRBV6-5 and TRBJ1-2; 8 nucleotides align to TRBD1. The CDR3 consists of 15 residues. Germline V gives CDR1 MNHEY, CDR2 SVGAGI. J was trimmed by 4 bases and V by 0 bases; bases with no gene match: 4. The chain's CDR3 is CASSYSPGGGYGYTF. DNA of the CDR3: TGTGCCAGCAGTTACTCGCCAGGGGGCGGCTATGGCTACACCTTC.

V gene TRBV30 combines with J gene TRBJ1-5; D ambiguous. Germline CDR1 GTSNPN, CDR2 SVGIG (reference sequence). V lost 2 bases and J lost 5, with 10 bases in between. This CDR3 contains 13 residues. CDR3 sequence: CAWSRQEDQPQHF. DNA for the CDR3: TGTGCCTGGAGTCGGCAGGAGGATCAGCCCCAGCATTTT. Variable domain in full (rest from reference TRBV30 and TRBJ1-5): SQTIHQWPATLVQPVGSPLSLECTVEGTSNPNLYWYRQAAGRGLQLLFYSVGIGQISSEVPQNLSASRPQDRQFILSSKKLLLSDSGFYLCAWSRQEDQPQHFGDGTRLSIL.

The CDR3 region is CASSYLNRGGTEAFF. DNA for the CDR3: TGTGCCAGCAGCTATCTTAACAGGGGGGGCACTGAAGCTTTCTTT. The V call is TRBV11-3, the J call TRBJ1-1, with 8 bases lining up with TRBD1. The V segment lost 4 bases and the J segment 4 bases; nucleotides outside the gene matches: 8. The CDR3 is made up of 15 amino acids. Germline V CDR1 and CDR2: SGHNT, YENEEA. Full variable domain (rest looked up from reference TRBV11-3 and TRBJ1-1): EAGVVQSPRYKIIEKKQPVAFWCNPISGHNTLYWYLQNLGQGPELLIRYENEEAVDDSQLPKDRFSAERLKGVDSTLKIQPAELGDSAVYLCASSYLNRGGTEAFFGQGTRLTVV.

This sequence joins TRBV7-9 and TRBJ2-3; 7 bases fit TRBD2. From germline, CDR1 is SEHNR and CDR2 FQNEAQ (reference sequence). This CDR3 region has 15 residues. After removal of 5 bases from V and 4 bases from J, the junction contained 9 bases not matched to a gene. DNA of the CDR3: TGTGCCAGCAGCCGCGGGGCTAGCGGAGCAGATACGCAGTATTTT. Amino acid sequence: CASSRGASGADTQYF.

CDR3 DNA sequence: TGTGCCAGCTCACCAACGGGTACAAACACCATATATTTT. This encodes CASSPTGTNTIYF. The rearrangement uses TRBV18 and TRBJ1-3, with unresolved D. Germline V gene data show CDR1 as KGHSH and CDR2 as LQKENI. The V end lost 2 bases, the J end lost 6 bases, and 8 bases lay between the germline ends. CDR3 length: 13 residues.

The CDR3 here is CASSFRGDSWPQHF. CDR3 sequence (DNA): TGCGCCAGCAGCTTCCGGGGGGACTCTTGGCCCCAGCATTTT. This chain connects TRBV5-1 to TRBJ1-5; TRBD1 might be the D (5 bases). Trimming cost V 2 bases and J 9 bases, with 15 bases left between them. Germline loops: CDR1 SGHRS, CDR2 YFSETQ. This CDR3 is built from 14 residues.

The V call is TRBV7-6, the J call TRBJ2-7; D is uncertain. The length of the CDR3 is 14 residues. Germline loops: CDR1 SGHVS, CDR2 FNYEAQ. Trimming removed 2 bases at V and 2 bases at J, with 10 bases between. This chain's CDR3 is CASSLMSEPYEQYF. CDR3 in DNA: TGTGCCAGCAGCTTAATGAGCGAACCCTACGAGCAGTACTTC.

The gene calls are TRBV4-3 and TRBJ2-1, with 11 bases identical to TRBD2. Germline CDR1 is LGHNA and CDR2 is YSLEER. This CDR3 is 15 amino acids long. After removal of 4 bases from V and 7 bases from J, the junction contained 6 bases not matched to a gene. CDR3 loop: CASSLTSGTTNEQFF. In DNA, the CDR3 is TGCGCCAGCAGCCTGACTAGCGGGACGACGAATGAGCAGTTCTTC.

The rearrangement joins TRBV7-2 to TRBJ2-2; 7 bases fit TRBD1. Germline V gene data show CDR1 as SGHTA and CDR2 as FQGNSA. This CDR3 is built from 16 residues. Losses at the gene ends were 1 base for V and 2 bases for J; bases not matched to a gene: 4. CDR3 in amino acids: CASSLVTGVNTGELFF. The CDR3 coding sequence is TGTGCCAGCAGCTTAGTAACAGGGGTAAACACCGGGGAGCTGTTTTTT.

The chain couples TRBV18 to TRBJ1-2; TRBD1 matches at 7 bases. Per the germline V gene, CDR1 is KGHSH and CDR2 is LQKENI. After removal of 3 bases from V and 3 bases from J, the junction contained 7 bases not matched to a gene. The CDR3 extends over 15 amino acids. The CDR3 protein is CASSPTGTEYYGYTF. In nucleotides, the CDR3 is TGTGCCAGCTCACCCACCGGGACAGAATACTATGGCTACACCTTC.

This chain links TRBV28 with TRBJ1-1; D unclear. Per the germline V gene, CDR1 is MDHEN and CDR2 is SYDVKM. The CDR3 loop spans 14 amino acids. Trimming cost V 3 bases and J 3 bases, with 11 bases left between them. This chain's CDR3 is CASSLISRDTEAFF. The DNA for the CDR3 is TGTGCCAGCAGTTTGATCTCGAGGGACACTGAAGCTTTCTTT.

V and J are TRBV11-3 and TRBJ1-1; perhaps TRBD1 as D (5 bases). The CDR3 is 13 residues long. Trimming cost V 0 bases and J 6 bases, with 8 bases left between them. In germline, CDR1 is SGHNT, CDR2 YENEEA. The CDR3 here is CASSLEGGAEAFF. CDR3 sequence (DNA): TGTGCCAGCAGCTTAGAGGGGGGTGCTGAAGCTTTCTTT.

This clone has only one observation. The J gene is TRBJ2-3, the V gene TRBV9; 13 bases fit TRBD2. Losses at the gene ends were 1 base for V and 5 bases for J; bases not matched to a gene: 7. Per germline, CDR1 SGDLS and CDR2 YYNGEE. There are 17 residues in the CDR3. The CDR3 spells CASSVSLAGGPEDTQYF. In DNA form, the CDR3 reads TGTGCCAGCAGCGTATCACTAGCGGGAGGGCCCGAAGATACGCAGTATTTT. Full variable domain (rest looked up from reference TRBV9 and TRBJ2-3): DSGVTQTPKHLITATGQRVTLRCSPRSGDLSVYWYQQSLDQGLQFLIQYYNGEERAKGNILERFSAQQFPDLHSELNLSSLELGDSALYFCASSVSLAGGPEDTQYFGPGTRLTVL.

The V call is TRBV9, the J call TRBJ1-1; no clear D. CDR1 is SGDLS, CDR2 YYNGEE, per germline. This CDR3 is built from 16 residues. The ends were cut back, 0 bases at V and 1 base at J, with 13 bases in the middle. The CDR3 loop reads CASSVEGGLTNTEAFF. The CDR3 nucleotides read TGTGCCAGCAGCGTAGAAGGAGGTCTTACGAACACTGAAGCTTTCTTT.

CDR3 sequence reads: CSASPRQTNEKLFF. Written as DNA, the CDR3 is TGCAGTGCTAGTCCTCGCCAGACTAATGAAAAACTGTTTTTT. V is TRBV20-1 and J is TRBJ1-4, with D hard to call. The germline CDR1 and CDR2 sequences are DFQATT and SNEGSKA (reference sequence). The CDR3 has 14 residues. Trimming removed 3 bases from V and 2 bases from J, with 10 bases in between.

The chain recombines TRBV18 with TRBJ1-1; 10 nucleotides line up with TRBD1. Germline lookup yields CDR1 KGHSH and CDR2 LQKENI. The junction had 9 bases not matched to a gene; V was cut back by 2 bases and J by 3 bases. This CDR3 is 17 amino acids long. In nucleotides, the CDR3 is TGTGCCAGCTCACCAACGACAGGGGGCGGAGTCGACACTGAAGCTTTCTTT. Residues: CASSPTTGGGVDTEAFF.

CDR3 loop: CASSLGGISTDTQYF. For the CDR3, the DNA is TGTGCCAGCAGCTTAGGAGGGATTTCGACAGATACGCAGTATTTT. This chain joins TRBV7-2 and TRBJ2-3, with D possibly TRBD2 on 5 matching bases. Germline V CDR1 and CDR2: SGHTA, FQGNSA. V lost 1 base and J lost 3, with 11 bases in between. CDR3 length: 15 amino acids.

The chain couples TRBV29-1 to TRBJ2-7; D possibly corresponds to TRBD2 (7 bases). The V gene's germline CDR1 is SQVTM and CDR2 ANQGSEA. Trimming stripped 6 bases from V and 1 base from J, with 19 bases between. The CDR3 totals 15 residues. CDR3 nucleotides: TGCAGCGTAGGGGGGGTGACGGGGCCTTCCTACGAGCAGTACTTC. Its protein is CSVGGVTGPSYEQYF.

The gene calls are TRBV19 and TRBJ1-2, with 7 nucleotides matching TRBD1. The V gene's germline CDR1 is LNHDA and CDR2 SQIVND (reference sequence). V was clipped by 7 bases and J by 7 bases; unmatched bases: 15. The CDR3 consists of 15 residues. The CDR3 coding sequence is TGTGCCAGTACCCCCAGGACAGGCGCACTGGGTGGCTACACCTTC. This codes for CASTPRTGALGGYTF.

The gene calls are TRBV25-1 and TRBJ1-1; D is ambiguous. Germline lookup yields CDR1 MGHDK and CDR2 SYGVNS. The CDR3 sequence is 11 residues long. Trimming shortened V by 6 bases and J by 5 bases, and 7 bases separated the two germline ends. CDR3 nucleotides: TGTGCCAGCAGGGAGGCGACTGAAGCTTTCTTT. This gives the protein CASREATEAFF.

In nucleotides, the CDR3 is TGTGCCAGCAGCGGGGGGGTTACTGGAAACACCATATATTTT. This translates into CASSGGVTGNTIYF. The chain employs TRBV13 and TRBJ1-3; tentatively, D is TRBD1 (5 bases). CDR3 length: 14 residues. V lost 5 bases to trimming and J lost 2 bases, with 10 bases between them. Per germline, CDR1 PRHDT and CDR2 FYEKMQ (reference sequence).

CDR3 loop: CAISERLAGNEQYF. CDR3 nucleotide sequence: TGTGCCATCAGTGAGCGCCTAGCGGGTAACGAGCAGTACTTC. The chain links TRBV10-3 to TRBJ2-7; 8 bases agree with TRBD2. There are 14 residues in the CDR3. Losses at the gene ends were 2 bases for V and 5 bases for J; bases not matched to a gene: 5. Germline CDR1 ENHRY, CDR2 SYGVKD.

This chain connects TRBV10-1 to TRBJ1-1; D unclear. The CDR3 covers 15 residues. Germline V gene lookup returns CDR1 WNHNN and CDR2 SYGVQD (reference sequence). V dropped 0 bases and J dropped 4 bases, with 12 bases sitting between them. The CDR3 nucleotides read TGCGCCAGCAGTGAGTCGCCTGGGCGGGGCACTGAAGCTTTCTTT. Protein: CASSESPGRGTEAFF.

In this sample, this clone turned up once. The J gene is TRBJ2-3, the V gene TRBV5-1; D is uncertain. The CDR3 is 12 residues long. CDR1 and CDR2 from the germline V gene are SGHRS and YFSETQ. V was pared by 3 bases and J by 7 bases, with 9 bases between. The CDR3 sequence is CASSSQINTQYF. DNA of the CDR3: TGCGCCAGCAGCTCACAAATAAATACGCAGTATTTT.

The chain is built from TRBV29-1 and TRBJ1-1; TRBD1 aligns across 7 bases. Germline V lookup: CDR1 SQVTM, CDR2 ANQGSEA. The ends lost 8 bases at V and 2 bases at J; junction bases unmatched: 5. The CDR3 consists of 12 residues. As DNA, the CDR3 is TGCAGCTCTAGGGACAGCAACACTGAAGCTTTCTTT. Amino acids: CSSRDSNTEAFF.

The chain employs TRBV2 and TRBJ1-2; tentatively, D is TRBD1 (6 bases). The CDR3 is 14 residues long. V lost 10 bases and J 7 bases, leaving 22 bases between the germline ends. Germline V lookup: CDR1 SNHLY, CDR2 FYNNEI. The CDR3 here is CATTIQGASLGYTF. The CDR3 region has the DNA TGTGCCACCACTATACAGGGAGCCTCCCTTGGCTACACCTTC.

The chain has TRBV24-1 and TRBJ1-1; a possible D gene is TRBD1 (5 bases). Germline CDR1 reads KGHDR; CDR2 reads SFDVKD. The V and J ends lost 6 bases and 4 bases respectively, with 11 bases between them. This CDR3 is built from 13 residues. The CDR3 loop reads CATSPREGTEAFF. CDR3 DNA: TGTGCCACCAGTCCCAGGGAGGGCACTGAAGCTTTCTTT.

The V and J genes are TRBV5-1 and TRBJ1-4, with 11 bases fitting TRBD1. The J call may be in error: the DNA end matches TRBJ2-2 better. CDR1 SGHRS and CDR2 YFSETQ come from the germline V gene. This CDR3 spans 13 amino acids. The CDR3 protein is CASTRDRGTELFF. CDR3 nucleotide sequence: TGCGCCAGCACCCGGGACAGGGGGACGGAGCTGTTTTTT.

The V and J genes are TRBV5-1 and TRBJ2-5; D call uncertain. CDR1 SGHRS and CDR2 YFSETQ come from the germline V gene. The V end lost 4 bases, the J end lost 4 bases, and 11 bases lay between the germline ends. The CDR3 has 13 amino acids. DNA of the CDR3: TGCGCCAGCAGCCTCGCCCCGGGAGAGACCCAGTACTTC. Amino acid sequence: CASSLAPGETQYF.